The sample holds a few counts of the clone carrying this T cell receptor beta chain. Primers used in a second PCR of about 6 to 11 cycles were a sample-barcoded 5' primer and a J-beta primer mix. The authors tagged each cDNA molecule using a template-switch adaptor with 12 random nucleotides. A single record per CDR3 protein comes from TCRdb applying MiXCR to the 5' RACE reads. The sample includes some 1.4 million distinct CDR3 sequences, 35% to 45% seen only once; the top ten take 7.9%. The entry originates in a study of blood T cells in healthy people across ages. The sequence was obtained from a woman between 18 and 30 years old in good health. The sample consisted of blood.

The CDR3 loop reads CASSTIAGTDTQYF. The CDR3 DNA follows: TGTGCCAGCAGCACAATAGCGGGCACAGATACGCAGTATTTT. The V call is TRBV27, the J call TRBJ2-3; D may be TRBD2 (6 bases). The V gene's germline CDR1 is MNHEY and CDR2 SMNVEV (reference sequence). Trimming removed 6 bases at V and 1 base at J, with 11 bases between. The CDR3 has 14 residues.